Below, 29 T cell receptor beta chains from the same sample are listed, as sequenced in a study of Tregs in tolerant kidney transplant recipients. Sequencing used immunoSEQ multiplex PCR; TCRdb keeps in-frame clones, though not all of them. The sample has 50,000 to 75,000 clones; approximately 83% are singletons. Sequencing used Tregs from blood, obtained before the transplant. The receptors here all came from a human donor who received a combined kidney and bone marrow transplant.

CDR3 protein: CASSVGQWGDTQYF. The CDR3 bases are TGTGCCAGCAGCGTAGGGCAATGGGGAGATACGCAGTATTTT. The chain links TRBV9 to TRBJ2-3, with D unresolved. CDR1 SGDLS and CDR2 YYNGEE come from the germline V gene. The length of the CDR3 is 14 residues. Trimming took off 0 bases at V and 5 bases at J, with 10 bases between the two ends.

The rearrangement links TRBV20-1 to TRBJ1-2; D unclear. The germline CDR1 and CDR2 sequences are DFQATT and SNEGSKA (reference sequence). V lost 6 bases and J lost 5, with 10 bases in between. The CDR3 is 11 residues long. The CDR3 protein is CSALGNYGYTF. CDR3 sequence (DNA): TGCAGTGCACTGGGGAATTATGGCTACACCTTC.

The chain is built from TRBV6-6 and TRBJ2-5; 10 bases line up with TRBD1. The J call may be mistaken, given a closer DNA end match to TRBJ2-7. CDR3 length equals 15 residues. The V gene's germline CDR1 is MNHNY and CDR2 SVGAGI (reference sequence). CDR3 sequence: CASRSTDRGYNEQYF. CDR3 in DNA: TGTGCCAGCAGATCTACGGACAGGGGGTATAACGAGCAGTACTTC.

The chain joins TRBV2 to TRBJ1-2, with D unclear. Germline values: CDR1 SNHLY, CDR2 FYNNEI. The CDR3 has 11 amino acids. Deletions cut 7 bases from V and 13 bases from J, with 16 bases between. Here the CDR3 DNA reads TGTGCCAGCAAGGCCGTCCGGTGGACCACCTTC. Translation: CASKAVRWTTF.

This clone was observed a handful of times. V is TRBV6-6 and J is TRBJ1-3; D gene ambiguous. CDR3 length: 16 residues. V lost 4 bases to trimming and J lost 0 bases, with 13 bases between them. Looked up from germline, CDR1 is MNHNY and CDR2 is SVGAGI (reference sequence). The CDR3 DNA reads TGTGCCAGCAGTTTTACCCACCCAACCTCTGGAAACACCATATATTTT. It encodes CASSFTHPTSGNTIYF.

V gene TRBV4-1 combines with J gene TRBJ2-5; D may correspond to TRBD1 or TRBD2 (5 bases each). Germline V lookup: CDR1 MGHRA, CDR2 YSYEKL. The length of the CDR3 is 14 residues. Trimming took off 0 bases at V and 2 bases at J, with 7 bases between the two ends. The CDR3, as DNA: TGCGCCAGCAGCCAAGAGGGACGGCAAGAGACCCAGTACTTC. Translating gives CASSQEGRQETQYF.

The chain couples TRBV15 to TRBJ1-3; 7 positions agree with TRBD1. After removal of 2 bases from V and 2 bases from J, the junction contained 6 bases not matched to a gene. The V gene's germline CDR1 is LNHNV and CDR2 YYDKDF (reference sequence). CDR3 length: 16 residues. In DNA, the CDR3 is TGTGCCACCAGCAGAAGGCAGGGGGTCACTGGAAACACCATATATTTT. Translated, it gives CATSRRQGVTGNTIYF.

This chain connects TRBV11-2 to TRBJ2-7, with D possibly TRBD2 on 5 matching bases. Trimming removed 4 bases from V and 6 bases from J, with 19 bases in between. The V gene's germline CDR1 is SGHAT and CDR2 FQNNGV. The CDR3 runs 15 residues. The CDR3 nucleotides are TGTGCCAGCAGCTCCCGTTGGGGTAAGCGGTCCGAGCAGTACTTC. Residues: CASSSRWGKRSEQYF. Together with reference TRBV11-2 and TRBJ2-7, the CDR3 gives the full variable domain: EAGVAQSPRYKIIEKRQSVAFWCNPISGHATLYWYQQILGQGPKLLIQFQNNGVVDDSQLPKDRFSAERLKGVDSTLKIQPAKLEDSAVYLCASSSRWGKRSEQYFGPGTRLTVT.

This chain connects TRBV7-8 to TRBJ2-7; D is unresolved. The V end was cut by 5 bases, the J end by 5 bases, with 7 bases between. Per the germline V gene, CDR1 is SGHVS and CDR2 is FQNEAQ. The CDR3 spans 11 residues. Written as DNA, the CDR3 is TGTGCCAGCAGCCCGTTTGACGAGCAGTACTTC. Translation: CASSPFDEQYF.

The V and J genes are TRBV7-2 and TRBJ2-7, with D unresolved. Germline assignment: CDR1 SGHTA and CDR2 FQGNSA. V lost 5 bases to trimming and J lost 0 bases, with 5 bases between them. The CDR3 has 12 amino acids. CDR3 coding DNA: TGTGCCAGCAGCCTTAGCTCCTACGAGCAGTACTTC. It yields the protein CASSLSSYEQYF.

The J gene is TRBJ2-7, the V gene TRBV5-1; D ambiguous. CDR3 length: 12 amino acids. CDR1 and CDR2 (germline): SGHRS, YFSETQ. The V end was cut by 4 bases, the J end by 1 base, with 6 bases between. The CDR3 nucleotides are TGCGCCAGCAGCCAAGTATCCTACGAGCAGTACTTC. It is translated as CASSQVSYEQYF.

This clone was picked up one time. This chain joins TRBV5-1 and TRBJ1-6, with D hard to call. The CDR3 has 14 residues. The V end lost 0 bases, the J end lost 10 bases, and 11 bases lay between the germline ends. CDR1 SGHRS and CDR2 YFSETQ come from the germline V gene. CDR3 bases: TGCGCCAGCAGCTTGGGAGGGAAGCGCTCACCCCTCCACTTT. Amino acids: CASSLGGKRSPLHF.

V gene TRBV7-9 combines with J gene TRBJ2-7; possible D gene TRBD2, 6 bases. CDR1 is SEHNR and CDR2 is FQNEAQ in the germline V gene (reference sequence). CDR3 length: 14 amino acids. Trimming left V 7 bases short and J 0 bases short, with 13 bases between. DNA of the CDR3: TGTGCCAGCACCATGGGGACTCCCTCCTACGAGCAGTACTTC. Amino acids: CASTMGTPSYEQYF.

This chain connects TRBV29-1 to TRBJ2-5; D call uncertain. V was pared by 8 bases and J by 5 bases, with 21 bases between. Germline CDR1 SQVTM, CDR2 ANQGSEA. The CDR3 consists of 14 residues. This CDR3 reads CSPVSWGNTETQYF. CDR3 nucleotides: TGCAGCCCAGTGAGTTGGGGTAACACGGAGACCCAGTACTTC.

The chain links TRBV9 to TRBJ2-3; maybe TRBD1 (5 bases). Germline values: CDR1 SGDLS, CDR2 YYNGEE. With 2 bases removed from V and 7 bases from J, the gap between germline ends came to 14 bases. CDR3 size: 14 residues. The CDR3: CASSVGRASYTQYF. In nucleotides, the CDR3 is TGTGCCAGCAGCGTGGGCAGGGCAAGCTATACGCAGTATTTT.

The chain links TRBV7-9 to TRBJ1-2, with a tentative D call TRBD1 (5 bases). This CDR3 is built from 12 residues. V was clipped by 8 bases and J by 2 bases, with 9 bases between them. The germline V gene has CDR1 SEHNR and CDR2 FQNEAQ (reference sequence). The CDR3 loop reads CASFQGNYGYTF. In nucleotides, the CDR3 is TGTGCCAGCTTTCAGGGAAACTATGGCTACACCTTC. Full variable domain (remainder filled in from reference TRBV7-9 and TRBJ1-2): DTGVSQNPRHKITKRGQNVTFRCDPISEHNRLYWYRQTLGQGPEFLTYFQNEAQLEKSRLLSDRFSAERPKGSFSTLEIQRTEQGDSAMYLCASFQGNYGYTFGSGTRLTVV.

The rearrangement joins TRBV11-3 to TRBJ2-3, with D possibly being TRBD1 (5 bases). The V gene lost 3 bases and the J gene lost 0 bases, with 10 bases spanning the gap. Germline loops: CDR1 SGHNT, CDR2 YENEEA. The CDR3 sequence is 15 residues long. The chain's CDR3 is CASSFDSISTDTQYF. The CDR3 DNA is TGTGCCAGCAGCTTCGACAGTATCAGCACAGATACGCAGTATTTT.

The chain is built from TRBV6-5 and TRBJ1-2; D is uncertain. In germline, CDR1 is MNHEY, CDR2 SVGAGI. Trimming left V 6 bases short and J 4 bases short, with 9 bases between. The CDR3 has 12 amino acids. DNA for the CDR3: TGTGCCAGCAGCGACTGGGTCTATGGCTACACCTTC. Amino acid sequence: CASSDWVYGYTF.

The chain uses TRBV5-6 and TRBJ1-3; no clear D. V lost 2 bases, J lost 4 bases, and 10 bases lay in between. From germline, CDR1 is SGHDT and CDR2 YYEEEE. There are 14 residues in the CDR3. The CDR3, as DNA: TGTGCCAGCAGCTTCGACCTGAACGGAAACACCATATATTTT. It specifies CASSFDLNGNTIYF. Together with reference TRBV5-6 and TRBJ1-3, the CDR3 gives the full variable domain: DAGVTQSPTHLIKTRGQQVTLRCSPKSGHDTVSWYQQALGQGPQFIFQYYEEEERQRGNFPDRFSGHQFPNYSSELNVNALLLGDSALYLCASSFDLNGNTIYFGEGSWLTVV.

The chain recombines TRBV6-5 with TRBJ2-7; D not resolved. Germline CDR1 and CDR2: MNHEY and SVGAGI. The CDR3 spans 15 residues. Trimming cost V 0 bases and J 1 base, with 10 bases left between them. The CDR3 region has the DNA TGTGCCAGCAGTTACTCGAAAGTCGGATCCTACGAGCAGTACTTC. It yields the protein CASSYSKVGSYEQYF.

The V call is TRBV29-1, the J call TRBJ2-5; D remains unclear. Germline CDR1 and CDR2: SQVTM and ANQGSEA. CDR3 length: 11 amino acids. The V and J ends lost 8 bases and 4 bases respectively, with 11 bases between them. This CDR3 reads CSLVLVETQYF. CDR3 in DNA: TGCAGCCTCGTCTTGGTAGAGACCCAGTACTTC.

V gene TRBV2 combines with J gene TRBJ2-7, with unresolved D. Germline CDR1 reads SNHLY; CDR2 reads FYNNEI. The CDR3 is 13 amino acids. V lost 6 bases, J lost 3 bases, and 12 bases lay in between. CDR3 sequence: CASRPLWGYEQYF. DNA of the CDR3: TGTGCCAGCAGGCCCCTTTGGGGCTACGAGCAGTACTTC.

The chain uses TRBV11-1 and TRBJ1-2; D not certain. CDR3 length: 14 residues. Trimming stripped 2 bases from V and 4 bases from J, with 11 bases between. Germline V gene sequence: CDR1 SGHAT, CDR2 FQDESV (reference sequence). Here the CDR3 reads CASSLSGSGYGYTF. In nucleotides, the CDR3 is TGTGCCAGCAGCTTATCCGGGAGCGGCTATGGCTACACCTTC.

The chain recombines TRBV6-6 with TRBJ1-1; D is possibly TRBD1 (6 bases). Germline V gives CDR1 MNHNY, CDR2 SVGAGI (reference sequence). This CDR3 has 15 residues. Trimming took 3 bases from V and 5 from J, leaving 16 bases between them. CDR3 sequence reads: CASSYFMGGPTEAFF. The CDR3, as DNA: TGTGCCAGCAGTTATTTTATGGGGGGGCCTACTGAAGCTTTCTTT.

V and J are TRBV7-8 and TRBJ2-3; TRBD2 aligns across 8 bases. The CDR3 length is 14 residues. J was trimmed by 2 bases and V by 3 bases; bases with no gene match: 1. Germline V gene lookup returns CDR1 SGHVS and CDR2 FQNEAQ. CDR3 bases: TGTGCCAGCAGCTTCGGGAGGGCCACAGATACGCAGTATTTT. Its translation: CASSFGRATDTQYF.

V gene TRBV7-8 combines with J gene TRBJ1-5, with TRBD1 matching 8 bases. The junction had 8 bases not matched to a gene; V was cut back by 7 bases and J by 0 bases. The germline V gene has CDR1 SGHVS and CDR2 FQNEAQ. CDR3 length equals 16 residues. As DNA, the CDR3 is TGTGCCAGCACCGCAGGACAGGGTGGTAGCAATCAGCCCCAGCATTTT. Translated, it gives CASTAGQGGSNQPQHF.

V usage is TRBV30 and J usage is TRBJ2-1; 11 nucleotides line up with TRBD2. The CDR3 totals 15 residues. CDR1 is GTSNPN, CDR2 SVGIG, per germline (reference sequence). Trimming took 2 bases from V and 8 from J; bases not matched to a gene: 8. CDR3: CAWSKTSGSLDEQFF. DNA for the CDR3: TGTGCCTGGAGTAAAACTAGCGGGAGTCTCGATGAGCAGTTCTTC. Based on the CDR3 plus reference TRBV30 and TRBJ2-1, the full variable domain is SQTIHQWPATLVQPVGSPLSLECTVEGTSNPNLYWYRQAAGRGLQLLFYSVGIGQISSEVPQNLSASRPQDRQFILSSKKLLLSDSGFYLCAWSKTSGSLDEQFFGPGTRLTVL.

The chain links TRBV18 to TRBJ2-7; 8 bases are shared with TRBD2. The V gene end was trimmed by 4 bases and the J gene end by 4 bases; junction bases not matched to a gene: 6. The CDR3 totals 14 residues. The V gene's germline CDR1 is KGHSH and CDR2 LQKENI. In DNA, the CDR3 is TGTGCCAGCTCACAGAGTGGCGGGGGGTACGAGCAGTACTTC. This gives the protein CASSQSGGGYEQYF.

Worth noting for this clone: A junction boundary mismatches the germline segment, possibly from a read error. This chain connects TRBV5-4 to TRBJ2-2, with 7 bases that match TRBD2. Germline V gene lookup returns CDR1 SGHNT and CDR2 YYREEE (reference sequence). There are 16 residues in the CDR3. The CDR3 is CAGSTAQRGNTGELFF. The DNA of the CDR3 is TGTGCCGGCAGCACCGCCCAGCGGGGGAACACCGGGGAGCTGTTTTTT.